The rows below give T cell receptor beta chains drawn from one sample of a study of T cells in Graves' hyperthyroidism and ophthalmopathy. From the multiplex PCR reads, TCRdb called clonotypes with MiXCR, one entry per CDR3 protein. The sample consists of 340,000 or so distinct CDR3 sequences, about 20% of them appearing once. The sample taken for sequencing was blood. The receptor source for this set is a woman aged 45-59 years with Graves' hyperthyroidism. The CDR3 runs from the conserved cysteine through the conserved F or W. D genes are given only for firm matches. Only part of the rows carry a size: once, few, many, or a class if the clone is expanded.

CDR3nt: TGTGCGACAAGGGAGGACAGCTCCTACGAGCAGTACTTC
CDR3aa: CATREDSSYEQYF
v_gene: TRBV28
abundance: .
d_gene: .
j_gene: TRBJ2-7

CDR3nt: TGTGCCAGTAGTGCATTACAGGGGATCGGGAGCACTGAAGCTTTCTTT
CDR3aa: CASSALQGIGSTEAFF
v_gene: TRBV19
abundance: few
d_gene: TRBD1
j_gene: TRBJ1-1

CDR3nt: TGTGCCACCAGCAGAGATAAGGTGACCGGGGAGCTGTTTTTT
CDR3aa: CATSRDKVTGELFF
v_gene: TRBV15
abundance: few
d_gene: .
j_gene: TRBJ2-2

CDR3nt: TGTGCCAGCAAAGAGACAGCAAACACTGAAGCTTTCTTT
CDR3aa: CASKETANTEAFF
v_gene: TRBV6-1
abundance: many
d_gene: .
j_gene: TRBJ1-1

CDR3nt: TGTGCCAGCAGCCGACGGACAGCCTACAATGAGCAGTTCTTC
CDR3aa: CASSRRTAYNEQFF
v_gene: TRBV11-1
abundance: few
d_gene: .
j_gene: TRBJ2-1

CDR3nt: TGTGCCACCAGCAGAGTTCCGGGAACAGCCAAAAACATTCAGTACTTC
CDR3aa: CATSRVPGTAKNIQYF
v_gene: TRBV15
abundance: .
d_gene: .
j_gene: TRBJ2-4

CDR3nt: TGTGCCTGGAAGGGGGGTGATTACACTGAAGCTTTCTTT
CDR3aa: CAWKGGDYTEAFF
v_gene: TRBV30
abundance: .
d_gene: .
j_gene: TRBJ1-1

CDR3nt: TGTGCCAGCAGCTTTTTGCAGGAGGGGACCCAGTACTTC
CDR3aa: CASSFLQEGTQYF
v_gene: TRBV11-2
abundance: many
d_gene: .
j_gene: TRBJ2-5

CDR3nt: TGTGCCAGCAGTACCAGGGGGCTCCCCCCCTACGAGCAGTACTTC
CDR3aa: CASSTRGLPPYEQYF
v_gene: TRBV28
abundance: many
d_gene: TRBD1
j_gene: TRBJ2-7

CDR3nt: TGCGCCAGCAGCTTGGACGGGACAGACTCCTACGAGCAGTACTTC
CDR3aa: CASSLDGTDSYEQYF
v_gene: TRBV5-1
abundance: .
d_gene: TRBD1
j_gene: TRBJ2-7

CDR3nt: TGTGCCAGCAGTCCACACCAGGTGCGGCTCACTGAAGCTTTCTTT
CDR3aa: CASSPHQVRLTEAFF
v_gene: TRBV28
abundance: many
d_gene: .
j_gene: TRBJ1-1